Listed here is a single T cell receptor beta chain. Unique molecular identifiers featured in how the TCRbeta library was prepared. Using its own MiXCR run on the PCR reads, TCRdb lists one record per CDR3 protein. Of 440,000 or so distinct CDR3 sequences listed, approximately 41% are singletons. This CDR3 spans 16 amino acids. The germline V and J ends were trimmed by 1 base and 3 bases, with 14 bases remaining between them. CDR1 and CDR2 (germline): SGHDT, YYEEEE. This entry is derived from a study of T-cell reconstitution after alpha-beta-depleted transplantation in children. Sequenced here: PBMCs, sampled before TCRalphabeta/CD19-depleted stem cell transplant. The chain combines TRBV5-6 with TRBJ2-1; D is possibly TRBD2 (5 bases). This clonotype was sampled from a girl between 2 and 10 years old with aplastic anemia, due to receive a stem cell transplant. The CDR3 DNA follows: TGTGCCAGCAGCTTGCGACGTAGCGATAACTACAATGAGCAGTTCTTC. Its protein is CASSLRRSDNYNEQFF.